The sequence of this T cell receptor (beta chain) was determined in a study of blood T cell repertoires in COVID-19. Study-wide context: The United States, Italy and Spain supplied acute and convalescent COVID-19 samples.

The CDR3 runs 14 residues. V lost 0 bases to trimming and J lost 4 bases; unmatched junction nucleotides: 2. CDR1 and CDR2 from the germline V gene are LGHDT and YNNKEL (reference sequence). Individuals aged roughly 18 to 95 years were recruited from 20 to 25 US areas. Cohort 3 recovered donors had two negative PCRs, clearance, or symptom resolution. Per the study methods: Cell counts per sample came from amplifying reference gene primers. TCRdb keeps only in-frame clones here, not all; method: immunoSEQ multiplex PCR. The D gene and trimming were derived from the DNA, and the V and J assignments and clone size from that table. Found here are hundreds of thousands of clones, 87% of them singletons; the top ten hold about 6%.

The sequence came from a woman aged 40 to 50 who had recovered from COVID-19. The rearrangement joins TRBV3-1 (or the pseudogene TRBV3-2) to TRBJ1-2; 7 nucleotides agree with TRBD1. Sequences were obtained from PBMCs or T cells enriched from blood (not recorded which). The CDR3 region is CASSQERGLYGYTF. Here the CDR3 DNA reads TGTGCCAGCAGCCAAGAGAGGGGGCTCTATGGCTACACCTTC.